What follows are 28 T cell receptor beta chains derived from one specimen sequenced in a study of shared clonotypes between healthy human individuals (dated by TCRdb to between 2020 and 2021). To prepare the library, the immunoSEQ multiplex PCR assay was applied. As stored in TCRdb, this immuneACCESS dataset retains in-frame rearrangements with V and J assigned. A fraction of the clones does not appear; measured against another copy, unresolved V genes explain less than half of the discrepancy, and the remainder lacks a known reason. The sample table contains about 1.5 million clones; only one count was recorded for more than 95% of them. The ten largest clonotypes hold 0.95% to 1.5% of the sample. Sequencing was performed on naive CD4+ T cells sorted from blood. The cell subset or site label, read with the paper, signifies: CD45RA+ positively selected. These receptors were obtained from a man younger than 45 in good health.

The V and J genes are TRBV9 and TRBJ2-2, with TRBD2 identical over 9 bases. The CDR3 is made up of 15 amino acids. Germline loops: CDR1 SGDLS, CDR2 YYNGEE. The junction had 5 bases not matched to a gene; V was cut back by 5 bases and J by 3 bases. The CDR3 region is CASRLSGRDTGELFF. The CDR3, as DNA: TGTGCCAGCAGGCTTAGCGGGAGAGACACCGGGGAGCTGTTTTTT.

V and J are TRBV19 and TRBJ2-7; 7 nucleotides match TRBD2. The junction had 9 bases not matched to a gene; V was cut back by 4 bases and J by 0 bases. CDR3 size: 16 residues. From germline, CDR1 is LNHDA and CDR2 SQIVND (reference sequence). The CDR3 DNA follows: TGTGCCAGTAGTACTTATATAGCGGGCAGCTCCTACGAGCAGTACTTC. It is translated as CASSTYIAGSSYEQYF.

The chain links TRBV6-1 to TRBJ1-5, with D tentatively TRBD1 (5 bases). CDR3 size: 15 residues. Germline values: CDR1 MNHNS, CDR2 SASEGT. V shed 2 bases and J shed 5 bases, with 13 bases lying between them. CDR3 protein: CASSELGTPYQPQHF. In DNA form, the CDR3 reads TGTGCCAGCAGTGAACTCGGGACCCCTTATCAGCCCCAGCATTTT.

V is TRBV5-1 and J is TRBJ2-2; D is unclear. This CDR3 contains 14 residues. The germline gives CDR1 SGHRS, CDR2 YFSETQ. V shed 5 bases and J shed 2 bases, with 10 bases lying between them. The CDR3 region has the DNA TGCGCCAGCAGAACGTTCGGTAACACCGGGGAGCTGTTTTTT. It yields the protein CASRTFGNTGELFF.

The chain employs TRBV28 and TRBJ1-1; 7 nucleotides agree with TRBD1. Germline CDR1 and CDR2: MDHEN and SYDVKM. Losses at the gene ends were 5 bases for V and 4 bases for J; bases not matched to a gene: 10. This CDR3 comprises 15 residues. Written as DNA, the CDR3 is TGTGCCAGCAGTCCACCACAGGGGTGGGGCACTGAAGCTTTCTTT. Translated, it gives CASSPPQGWGTEAFF.

This clone came up once. The chain recombines TRBV21-1 with TRBJ1-2; no check of the table's D call, TRBD1, against the DNA was made. TRBV21-1 is given as a pseudogene. This CDR3 comprises 14 residues. The CDR3 DNA reads TGTGCCAGTTACAACGGACAGGGGAACTATGGCTACACCTTC. Encoded protein: CASYNGQGNYGYTF.

J is TRBJ2-1 and V is TRBV20-1, with no clear D. This CDR3 is built from 11 residues. Per germline, CDR1 DFQATT and CDR2 SNEGSKA (reference sequence). The V end was cut by 4 bases, the J end by 5 bases, with 6 bases between. The CDR3 nucleotides are TGCAGTGCTATCCCGAACAATGAGCAGTTCTTC. As protein: CSAIPNNEQFF.

This clone was recorded only once. This chain connects TRBV11-1 to TRBJ1-2; 8 nucleotides match TRBD1. Germline V lookup: CDR1 SGHAT, CDR2 FQDESV (reference sequence). The length of the CDR3 is 12 residues. J was trimmed by 6 bases and V by 5 bases; bases with no gene match: 2. CDR3 in amino acids: CASSLTGDGYTF. The DNA for the CDR3 is TGTGCCAGCAGCCTGACAGGGGATGGCTACACCTTC.

This chain connects TRBV5-4 to TRBJ2-3; D unresolved. Trimming took 0 bases from V and 2 from J, leaving 7 bases between them. The CDR3 sequence is 14 residues long. Germline V gives CDR1 SGHNT, CDR2 YYREEE (reference sequence). CDR3 coding DNA: TGTGCCAGCAGCTTGGTCATCAACACAGATACGCAGTATTTT. It is translated as CASSLVINTDTQYF.

The gene calls are TRBV7-3 and TRBJ2-2; D call uncertain. Per germline, CDR1 SGHTA and CDR2 FQGTGA. The V gene lost 1 base and the J gene lost 6 bases, with 12 bases spanning the gap. The CDR3 covers 15 residues. The CDR3 region has the DNA TGTGCCAGCAGCTTAAGTCTGGGGAAGCCCGGGGAGCTGTTTTTT. Its protein product is CASSLSLGKPGELFF. The full variable domain, completed using reference TRBV7-3 and TRBJ2-2, is GAGVSQTPSNKVTEKGKYVELRCDPISGHTALYWYRQSLGQGPEFLIYFQGTGAADDSGLPNDRFFAVRPEGSVSTLKIQRTERGDSAVYLCASSLSLGKPGELFFGEGSRLTVL.

Points on this clone: Other nucleotide sequences in the sample specify the same CDR3. The V gene is TRBV29-1, the J gene TRBJ2-3, with D perhaps TRBD1 (6 bases). This CDR3 region has 12 residues. Looked up from germline, CDR1 is SQVTM and CDR2 is ANQGSEA. Deletions cut 4 bases from V and 4 bases from J, with 9 bases between. The CDR3 reads CSVVTGPDTQYF. The CDR3 bases are TGCAGCGTTGTGACAGGTCCAGATACGCAGTATTTT.

The chain links TRBV6-5 to TRBJ2-7; 7 nucleotides line up with TRBD1. Germline V gene sequence: CDR1 MNHEY, CDR2 SVGAGI. V lost 6 bases to trimming and J lost 4 bases; unmatched junction nucleotides: 9. CDR3 size: 14 residues. The CDR3 nucleotides read TGTGCCAGCAGCAAACAGGGGAACTGGTACGAGCAGTACTTC. This translates into CASSKQGNWYEQYF.

V gene TRBV18 combines with J gene TRBJ1-2; 8 bases are shared with TRBD1. Germline assignment: CDR1 KGHSH and CDR2 LQKENI. There are 12 residues in the CDR3. Germline trimming cut 3 bases from V and 8 bases from J; bases unmatched to any gene: 2. Written as DNA, the CDR3 is TGTGCCAGCTCACCGACAGGGGCCGGCTACACCTTC. Amino acids: CASSPTGAGYTF.

This clone was detected only a few times. J is TRBJ2-2 and V is TRBV6-4, with D possibly being TRBD2 (5 bases). Per the germline V gene, CDR1 is MRHNA and CDR2 is SNTAGT. This CDR3 comprises 13 residues. V was cut by 3 bases and J by 3 bases, with 5 bases left in between. CDR3 DNA sequence: TGTGCCAGCAGTGAGCGGGACACCGGGGAGCTGTTTTTT. Protein: CASSERDTGELFF.

The count of this clone is one. J is TRBJ1-6 and V is TRBV5-1; D is ambiguous. Germline lookup yields CDR1 SGHRS and CDR2 YFSETQ. Trimming cost V 3 bases and J 10 bases, with 8 bases left between them. The CDR3 totals 12 residues. DNA for the CDR3: TGCGCCAGCAGCTCCGGGGAATCACCCCTCCACTTT. Its translation: CASSSGESPLHF.

V is TRBV28 and J is TRBJ1-2; weak D call: TRBD1 (5 bases). V was cut by 2 bases and J by 1 base, with 14 bases left in between. Looked up from germline, CDR1 is MDHEN and CDR2 is SYDVKM. The CDR3 length is 16 residues. In nucleotides, the CDR3 is TGTGCCAGCAGTTTAGGCCAGGGTCTACTTAACTATGGCTACACCTTC. Translation: CASSLGQGLLNYGYTF.

This clone came up once. The chain employs TRBV11-2 and TRBJ2-1; TRBD1 aligns across 7 bases. V shed 1 base and J 4 bases; nucleotides not matched to a gene: 13. Germline lookup yields CDR1 SGHAT and CDR2 FQNNGV. This CDR3 is 18 amino acids long. The CDR3 nucleotides read TGTGCCAGCAGCTTAGCGAGGGGGCTGGAGGAGTCTTACAATGAGCAGTTCTTC. Translated, it gives CASSLARGLEESYNEQFF.

The chain joins TRBV5-6 to TRBJ1-4; D is unresolved. The CDR3 covers 13 residues. Trimming removed 2 bases at V and 5 bases at J, with 7 bases between. CDR1 and CDR2 (germline): SGHDT, YYEEEE. The CDR3 DNA reads as TGTGCCAGCAGCTTTACGGGGAATGAAAAACTGTTTTTT. Translating gives CASSFTGNEKLFF.

V is TRBV9 and J is TRBJ2-7; no firm D call. Between the trimmed V and J ends, which lost 0 bases and 4 bases, there was a span of 11 bases. From germline, CDR1 is SGDLS and CDR2 YYNGEE. The CDR3 has 14 residues. The chain's CDR3 is CASSVDLGKYEQYF. The CDR3 DNA sequence: TGTGCCAGCAGCGTAGATCTTGGAAAGTACGAGCAGTACTTC.

The rearrangement uses TRBV2 and TRBJ2-7; D may be TRBD1 or TRBD2 (5 bases each). In germline, CDR1 is SNHLY, CDR2 FYNNEI. The CDR3 runs 14 residues. Written as DNA, the CDR3 is TGTGCTAAGCAGCGCCCAGGGACCACCTACGAGCAGTACTTC. This encodes CAKQRPGTTYEQYF.

The CDR3 DNA is TGTGCCAGCAGCTTTGGGGTGGGACGAACCGGGGAGCTGTTTTTT. Its protein is CASSFGVGRTGELFF. The J gene is TRBJ2-2, the V gene TRBV11-2, with D perhaps TRBD1 or TRBD2 (5 bases each). The V gene lost 3 bases and the J gene lost 5 bases, with 13 bases spanning the gap. Germline V gene sequence: CDR1 SGHAT, CDR2 FQNNGV. This CDR3 is built from 15 residues.

The V and J genes are TRBV19 and TRBJ2-5; TRBD1 might be the D (6 bases). V lost 1 base and J lost 6, with 12 bases in between. This CDR3 is 14 amino acids long. CDR1 LNHDA and CDR2 SQIVND come from the germline V gene (reference sequence). CDR3 in amino acids: CASSIVGADQTQYF. CDR3 bases: TGTGCCAGTAGTATAGTGGGGGCGGACCAGACCCAGTACTTC.

As concerns this clone: The same CDR3 can be traced to other DNA sequences in this sample. J is TRBJ2-1 and V is TRBV5-4; D ambiguous. V lost 0 bases, J lost 0 bases, and 7 bases lay in between. CDR3 length: 15 residues. Germline V lookup: CDR1 SGHNT, CDR2 YYREEE (reference sequence). CDR3 protein: CASSLGQSSYNEQFF. In DNA form, the CDR3 reads TGTGCCAGCAGCTTGGGGCAGAGCTCCTACAATGAGCAGTTCTTC. Full variable domain (outside the CDR3, taken from reference TRBV5-4 and TRBJ2-1): ETGVTQSPTHLIKTRGQQVTLRCSSQSGHNTVSWYQQALGQGPQFIFQYYREEENGRGNFPPRFSGLQFPNYSSELNVNALELDDSALYLCASSLGQSSYNEQFFGPGTRLTVL.

The chain has TRBV19 and TRBJ2-7, with 14 bases that match TRBD2. The CDR3 totals 15 residues. The ends lost 7 bases at V and 3 bases at J; junction bases unmatched: 5. CDR1 is LNHDA, CDR2 SQIVND, per germline (reference sequence). The CDR3 DNA follows: TGTGCCAGTAAAACGGGGACTAGCGGGAGCTACGAGCAGTACTTC. Amino acid sequence: CASKTGTSGSYEQYF. The full variable domain, rest sourced from reference TRBV19 and TRBJ2-7, is DGGITQSPKYLFRKEGQNVTLSCEQNLNHDAMYWYRQDPGQGLRLIYYSQIVNDFQKGDIAEGYSVSREKKESFPLTVTSAQKNPTAFYLCASKTGTSGSYEQYFGPGTRLTVT.

This chain joins TRBV19 and TRBJ2-3; D is possibly TRBD2 (6 bases). Germline V CDR1 and CDR2: LNHDA, SQIVND (reference sequence). Trimming removed 7 bases at V and 2 bases at J, with 16 bases between. CDR3 length: 15 residues. CDR3 amino acids: CASNNRLANTDTQYF. CDR3 DNA: TGTGCCAGTAACAATCGGCTAGCGAACACAGATACGCAGTATTTT. The variable domain in full, with the rest retrieved from reference TRBV19 and TRBJ2-3, is DGGITQSPKYLFRKEGQNVTLSCEQNLNHDAMYWYRQDPGQGLRLIYYSQIVNDFQKGDIAEGYSVSREKKESFPLTVTSAQKNPTAFYLCASNNRLANTDTQYFGPGTRLTVL.

The chain carries TRBV29-1 and TRBJ2-5, with D possibly TRBD1 on 6 matching bases. The CDR3 spans 13 residues. Trimming pared 5 bases from V and 2 bases from J, leaving 12 bases between. Germline values: CDR1 SQVTM, CDR2 ANQGSEA. The CDR3, as DNA: TGCAGCGTTACACGACAGGTACAAGAGACCCAGTACTTC. It is translated as CSVTRQVQETQYF.

J is TRBJ2-1 and V is TRBV27; D not certain. CDR1 is MNHEY and CDR2 is SMNVEV in the germline V gene (reference sequence). V dropped 5 bases and J dropped 6 bases, with 14 bases sitting between them. This CDR3 region has 14 residues. The CDR3 DNA sequence: TGTGCCAGCAGTGCCCTTGAGGCTGGCAATGAGCAGTTCTTC. This encodes CASSALEAGNEQFF.

The chain is built from TRBV10-3 and TRBJ2-1; D uncertain. The germline gives CDR1 ENHRY, CDR2 SYGVKD. The ends were cut back, 4 bases at V and 8 bases at J, with 6 bases in the middle. The CDR3 runs to 11 residues. This chain's CDR3 is CAISAGDEQFF. CDR3 nucleotide sequence: TGTGCCATCAGTGCCGGAGATGAGCAGTTCTTC.